One and the same sample provided the 4 T cell receptor beta chains below, sequenced in a study of blood T cell repertoires in COVID-19. Only in-frame clones appear in the TCRdb table, and some are missing; sequencing was by immunoSEQ multiplex PCR. The data show around 220,000 clones, roughly 88% seen once. Material for sequencing was PBMCs or T cells enriched from blood (not recorded which). All receptors derive from a woman aged 50 to 65 with acute COVID-19.

The chain employs TRBV7-2 and TRBJ2-7; 8 nucleotides match TRBD1. The V gene's germline CDR1 is SGHTA and CDR2 FQGNSA. The CDR3 sequence is 13 residues long. The V gene end was trimmed by 0 bases and the J gene end by 6 bases; junction bases not matched to a gene: 1. The CDR3 sequence: CASSLADRGEQYF. CDR3 sequence (DNA): TGTGCCAGCAGCTTAGCAGACAGGGGCGAGCAGTACTTC.

The rearrangement uses TRBV19 and TRBJ2-7; 7 bases are a match to TRBD1. Germline values: CDR1 LNHDA, CDR2 SQIVND (reference sequence). V was clipped by 5 bases and J by 2 bases; unmatched bases: 9. The length of the CDR3 is 15 residues. CDR3 coding DNA: TGTGCCAGTAGTCCCCACCACGACAGGGCCTACGAGCAGTACTTC. This gives the protein CASSPHHDRAYEQYF.

This chain uses TRBV27 with TRBJ2-5, with 11 bases matching TRBD2. In germline, CDR1 is MNHEY, CDR2 SMNVEV (reference sequence). The CDR3 covers 16 residues. The ends lost 3 bases at V and 3 bases at J; junction bases unmatched: 6. CDR3 sequence: CASSLWPGLAEETQYF. CDR3 nucleotide sequence: TGTGCCAGCAGTTTGTGGCCGGGACTAGCGGAAGAGACCCAGTACTTC.

The chain joins TRBV11-3 to TRBJ2-7, with TRBD2 matching over 15 bases. This CDR3 has 16 residues. Germline CDR1 SGHNT, CDR2 YENEEA. Losses at the gene ends were 5 bases for V and 6 bases for J; bases not matched to a gene: 8. The CDR3 reads CASSTGLAGGSSEQYF. Written as DNA, the CDR3 is TGTGCCAGCAGCACCGGACTAGCGGGAGGGTCCAGCGAGCAGTACTTC.